These T cell receptor beta chains were read from a single sample in a study of cytomegalovirus exposure and HLA in healthy donors. TCRdb keeps only in-frame clones here, not all; method: immunoSEQ multiplex PCR. The sample shows under 250,000 clones, about 80% of them seen only once. Sequencing was performed on PBMCs. The receptor source for this set is a woman aged 30 to 39 in good health and CMV-seronegative. CDR3s include the opening cysteine and the closing phenylalanine or tryptophan. The D gene is left open where the match is weak. Where a row states a size, it is once, few, many or the class of an expanded clone; other rows omit it.

d_call	clone_size	v_call	j_call	cdr3_aa	cdr3_nt
TRBD1	.	TRBV7-2	TRBJ1-2	CASSSYTGTENGYTF	TGTGCCAGCAGCTCTTACACCGGGACAGAAAATGGCTACACCTTC
TRBD1	.	TRBV27	TRBJ1-3	CASGDRGPRNTIYF	TGTGCCAGCGGGGACAGGGGCCCGAGAAACACCATATATTTT
.	.	TRBV4-1	TRBJ2-7	CASSQERDSSYEQYF	TGCGCCAGCAGCCAAGAACGCGACAGCTCCTACGAGCAGTACTTC
.	.	TRBV5-1	TRBJ1-2	CASSSWGGNYGYTF	TGCGCCAGCAGCTCCTGGGGGGGTAACTATGGCTACACCTTC
.	.	TRBV5-4	TRBJ1-2	CASSLALRVSDGYPF	TGTGCCAGCAGCTTGGCCCTCAGGGTCTCCGACGGCTACCCCTTC
TRBD1	.	TRBV4-2	TRBJ2-1	CASSQAQGARSEQFF	TGTGCCAGCAGCCAAGCACAGGGGGCTAGGAGTGAGCAGTTCTTC
.	.	TRBV30	TRBJ1-6	CAWSMSSPLHF	TGTGCCTGGAGCATGAGTTCACCCCTCCACTTT
TRBD1	.	TRBV29-1	TRBJ2-4	CSVEVQGVAKNIQYF	TGCAGCGTTGAAGTACAGGGGGTAGCCAAAAACATTCAGTACTTC
.	.	TRBV6-6	TRBJ2-7	CASSYVADYEQYF	TGTGCCAGCAGTTACGTAGCAGACTACGAGCAGTACTTC
.	.	TRBV5-1	TRBJ2-1	CASTLLRERYNEQFF	TGCGCCAGCACCTTGTTGAGGGAGCGGTACAATGAGCAGTTCTTC
.	once	TRBV6-6	TRBJ2-3	CASSRDLYTDTQYF	TGTGCCAGCAGTAGAGACTTATACACAGATACGCAGTATTTT
TRBD2	.	TRBV28	TRBJ2-3	CASTGASGNPDSSTDTQYF	TGTGCCAGCACAGGGGCTAGCGGGAACCCGGACTCTAGCACAGATACGCAGTATTTT
.	.	TRBV6-5	TRBJ1-2	CASSPTGPYGYTF	TGTGCCAGCAGTCCGACAGGCCCCTATGGCTACACCTTC
.	few	TRBV21-1	TRBJ2-5	CASSKKKGTRLAGVRQETQYF	TGTGCCAGCAGCAAGAAAAAAGGGACCAGACTAGCGGGAGTACGACAAGAGACCCAGTACTTC
.	.	TRBV5-6	TRBJ2-7	CASSSGPQSAYEQYF	TGTGCCAGCAGCTCAGGCCCACAGAGTGCCTACGAGCAGTACTTC
TRBD1	few	TRBV28	TRBJ2-2	CASSPGQGWPGELFF	TGTGCCAGCAGTCCGGGACAGGGTTGGCCCGGGGAGCTGTTTTTT
.	.	TRBV30	TRBJ2-7	CAWSVGGVLYEQYF	TGTGCCTGGAGTGTAGGCGGGGTGCTCTACGAGCAGTACTTC
.	.	TRBV27	TRBJ2-2	CASSSWTVLNTGELFF	TGTGCCAGCAGTTCTTGGACAGTTCTTAACACCGGGGAGCTGTTTTTT
.	.	TRBV28	TRBJ2-7	CASSFRDNPYEQYF	TGTGCCAGCAGTTTCCGGGACAATCCCTACGAGCAGTACTTC
.	few	TRBV4-1	TRBJ1-4	CASSQDRGATNEKLFF	TGCGCCAGCAGCCAAGACCGGGGTGCAACTAATGAAAAACTGTTTTTT
.	.	TRBV6-1	TRBJ1-4	CASSERRPGGEKLFF	TGTGCCAGCAGTGAAAGACGTCCTGGAGGTGAAAAACTGTTTTTT
.	.	TRBV7-3	TRBJ1-1	CASSGQGNTEAFF	TGTGCCAGCAGTGGGCAGGGGAACACTGAAGCTTTCTTT
TRBD1	.	TRBV9	TRBJ2-4	CASSVEGAPPYF	TGTGCCAGCAGCGTAGAGGGGGCCCCCCCGTACTTC
.	once	TRBV7-2	TRBJ2-5	CASSPGTTGQETQYF	TGTGCCAGCAGCCCCGGCACGACTGGACAAGAGACCCAGTACTTC
.	few	TRBV9	TRBJ1-3	CASKPPSGNTIYF	TGTGCCAGCAAGCCACCTTCTGGAAACACCATATATTTT
TRBD2	.	TRBV15	TRBJ2-5	CATSPRGGVETQYF	TGTGCCACCAGCCCCCGCGGGGGGGTAGAGACCCAGTACTTC
TRBD1	.	TRBV6-5	TRBJ2-7	CASKDRGYEQYF	TGTGCCAGCAAGGACAGGGGTTACGAGCAGTACTTC
TRBD1	.	TRBV5-6	TRBJ2-7	CASSFGTGVYEQYF	TGTGCCAGCAGCTTCGGGACAGGGGTTTACGAGCAGTACTTC
.	.	TRBV5-4	TRBJ1-1	CASSLGGALNTEAFF	TGTGCCAGCAGCTTAGGAGGAGCCCTGAACACTGAAGCTTTCTTT
.	.	TRBV7-9	TRBJ2-7	CASSLEASVRGYEQYF	TGTGCCAGCAGCTTAGAGGCTAGCGTTAGGGGTTACGAGCAGTACTTC
.	.	TRBV30	TRBJ1-1	CARSRELAGTEAFF	TGTGCCCGCTCCCGGGAGCTGGCAGGCACTGAAGCTTTCTTT
TRBD2	.	TRBV4-2	TRBJ2-7	CASSRLGLADLEEQYF	TGTGCCAGCAGCCGTCTCGGACTAGCGGACTTGGAGGAGCAGTACTTC
TRBD1	.	TRBV4-1	TRBJ1-2	CASSPGTGDPYGYTF	TGCGCCAGCAGCCCAGGGACAGGGGATCCCTATGGCTACACCTTC
TRBD1	.	TRBV4-1	TRBJ2-3	CASSHADRVEADTQYF	TGCGCCAGCAGCCATGCTGACAGGGTTGAGGCAGATACGCAGTATTTT
.	.	TRBV27	TRBJ2-7	CASSPDWGHPYEQYF	TGTGCCAGCAGTCCCGACTGGGGGCACCCCTACGAGCAGTACTTC
TRBD1	.	TRBV4-2	TRBJ1-2	CASSQGQGPGYGYTF	TGTGCCAGCAGCCAAGGACAGGGCCCAGGCTATGGCTACACCTTC
.	.	TRBV7-9	TRBJ1-2	CASSSTVYGYTF	TGTGCCAGCAGCTCAACGGTCTATGGCTACACCTTC
.	.	TRBV14	TRBJ2-7	CASSPDALLPEYF	TGTGCCAGCAGCCCGGATGCCTTACTACCGGAGTACTTC
.	.	TRBV29-1	TRBJ2-3	CSLIRGSDTQYF	TGCAGCCTTATCCGGGGGTCTGATACGCAGTATTTT
.	.	TRBV7-8	TRBJ1-3	CASSLASTVYSGNTIYF	TGTGCCAGCAGCTTAGCTAGTACCGTTTACTCTGGAAACACCATATATTTT
.	.	TRBV7-2	TRBJ1-2	CASSLGVGVNYGYTF	TGTGCCAGCAGCTTAGGTGTAGGGGTGAACTATGGCTACACCTTC
TRBD1	.	TRBV5-1	TRBJ2-7	CASSPGTGWYEQYF	TGCGCCAGCAGCCCCGGGACAGGGTGGTACGAGCAGTACTTC
.	.	TRBV7-2	TRBJ2-1	CASSPQSQGQFF	TGTGCCAGCAGCCCCCAGAGTCAGGGGCAGTTCTTC
.	.	TRBV5-1	TRBJ1-5	CASSLEGGQPQHF	TGCGCCAGCAGCTTGGAGGGCGGGCAGCCCCAGCATTTT